The source of this T cell receptor (beta chain) is a study of OX40 agonist ivuxolimab in advanced cancers. The table came from immunoSEQ multiplex PCR; TCRdb's copy has only in-frame clones and leaves some out. The sample lists 25,000 to 40,000 clones; about 90% were seen once. Study conclusions and caveats: Partial responders receiving 0.1-3.0 mg/kg showed among the lowest clonal expansion.

In the case of this clone: Its antigen is not identified.

CDR1 is LGHNA and CDR2 is YSLEER in the germline V gene. The CDR3 has 16 amino acids. The V segment lost 0 bases and the J segment 9 bases; nucleotides outside the gene matches: 5. The TCR comes from an adult with an advanced solid tumor such as melanoma, head and neck, liver or kidney cancer. Sample: CD4+ or CD8+ T cells sorted from blood, taken in a trial of the OX40 agonist ivuxolimab. The chain combines TRBV4-3 with TRBJ2-1; 13 bases fit TRBD2. CDR3: CASSQDGTSGIGEQFF. The DNA of the CDR3 is TGCGCCAGCAGCCAAGACGGGACTAGCGGGATCGGTGAGCAGTTCTTC.